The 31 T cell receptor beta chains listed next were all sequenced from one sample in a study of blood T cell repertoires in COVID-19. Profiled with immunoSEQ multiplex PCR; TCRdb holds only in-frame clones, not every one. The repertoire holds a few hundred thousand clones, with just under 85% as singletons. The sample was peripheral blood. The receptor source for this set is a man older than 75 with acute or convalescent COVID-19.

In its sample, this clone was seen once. The CDR3 bases are TGTGCCAGCAGCTTATCGGACAGGGGAGGTTACGAGCAGTACTTC. It encodes CASSLSDRGGYEQYF. V and J are TRBV7-9 and TRBJ2-7; the match to TRBD1 covers 9 bases. V was pared by 2 bases and J by 4 bases, with 6 bases of the junction left unmatched. The CDR3 loop spans 15 amino acids. Germline assignment: CDR1 SEHNR and CDR2 FQNEAQ (reference sequence).

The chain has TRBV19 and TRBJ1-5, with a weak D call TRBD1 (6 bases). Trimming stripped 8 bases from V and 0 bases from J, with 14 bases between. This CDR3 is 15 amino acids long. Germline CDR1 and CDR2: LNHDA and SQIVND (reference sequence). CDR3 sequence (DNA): TGTGCCAGTTTGCAGGGGCCCAATAGCAATCAGCCCCAGCATTTT. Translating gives CASLQGPNSNQPQHF.

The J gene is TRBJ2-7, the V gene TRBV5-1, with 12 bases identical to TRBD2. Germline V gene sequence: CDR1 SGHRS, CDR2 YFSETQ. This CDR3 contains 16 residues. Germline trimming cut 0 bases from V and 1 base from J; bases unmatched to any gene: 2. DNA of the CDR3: TGCGCCAGCAGCTTGGAGGGACTAGCGGGTTCCTACGAGCAGTACTTC. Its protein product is CASSLEGLAGSYEQYF.

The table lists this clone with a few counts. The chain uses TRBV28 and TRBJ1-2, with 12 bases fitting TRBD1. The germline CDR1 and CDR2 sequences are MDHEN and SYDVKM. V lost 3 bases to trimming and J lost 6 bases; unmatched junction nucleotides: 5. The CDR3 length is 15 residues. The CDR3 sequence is CASSFGGTGGDGYTF. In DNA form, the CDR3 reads TGTGCCAGCAGTTTTGGGGGGACAGGGGGCGATGGCTACACCTTC.

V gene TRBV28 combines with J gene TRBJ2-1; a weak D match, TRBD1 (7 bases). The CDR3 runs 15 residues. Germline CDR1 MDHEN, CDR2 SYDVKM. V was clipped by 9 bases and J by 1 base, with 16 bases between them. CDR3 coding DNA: TGTGCCAGTGAGGCGGGACAGCTGTCCTACAATGAGCAGTTCTTC. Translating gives CASEAGQLSYNEQFF.

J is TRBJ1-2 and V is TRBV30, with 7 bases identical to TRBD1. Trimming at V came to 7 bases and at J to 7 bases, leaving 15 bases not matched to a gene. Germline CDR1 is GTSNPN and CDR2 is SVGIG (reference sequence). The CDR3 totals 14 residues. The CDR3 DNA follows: TGTGCCTTCACCCGGGCCCAGGGGGTAGGTGGCTACACCTTC. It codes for CAFTRAQGVGGYTF. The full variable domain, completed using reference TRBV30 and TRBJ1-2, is SQTIHQWPATLVQPVGSPLSLECTVEGTSNPNLYWYRQAAGRGLQLLFYSVGIGQISSEVPQNLSASRPQDRQFILSSKKLLLSDSGFYLCAFTRAQGVGGYTFGSGTRLTVV.

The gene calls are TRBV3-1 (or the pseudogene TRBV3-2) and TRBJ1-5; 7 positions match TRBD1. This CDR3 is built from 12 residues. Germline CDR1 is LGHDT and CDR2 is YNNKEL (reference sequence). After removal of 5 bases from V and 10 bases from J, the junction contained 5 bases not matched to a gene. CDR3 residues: CASSSRQGPQHF. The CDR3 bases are TGTGCCAGCAGCTCCCGACAGGGACCCCAGCATTTT.

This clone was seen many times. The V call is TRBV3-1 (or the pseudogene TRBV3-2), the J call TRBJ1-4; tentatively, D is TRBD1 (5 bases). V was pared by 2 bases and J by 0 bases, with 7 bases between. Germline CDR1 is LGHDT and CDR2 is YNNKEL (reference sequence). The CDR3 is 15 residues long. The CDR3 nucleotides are TGTGCCAGCAGCCAAATACAGGCAACTAATGAAAAACTGTTTTTT. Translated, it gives CASSQIQATNEKLFF.

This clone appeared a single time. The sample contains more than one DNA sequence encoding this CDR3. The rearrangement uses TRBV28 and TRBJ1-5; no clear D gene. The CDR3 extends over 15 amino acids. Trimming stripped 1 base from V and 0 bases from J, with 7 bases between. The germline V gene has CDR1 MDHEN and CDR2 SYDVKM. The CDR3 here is CASSLSGVSNQPQHF. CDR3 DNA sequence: TGTGCCAGCAGTTTATCCGGGGTTAGCAATCAGCCCCAGCATTTT.

The CDR3 here is CASREPASYEQYF. The CDR3 DNA reads TGCGCCAGCAGAGAACCTGCGTCCTACGAGCAGTACTTC. The chain links TRBV5-1 to TRBJ2-7; no firm D call. Trimming shortened V by 5 bases and J by 1 base, and 10 bases separated the two germline ends. The CDR3 is 13 amino acids. The V gene's germline CDR1 is SGHRS and CDR2 YFSETQ.

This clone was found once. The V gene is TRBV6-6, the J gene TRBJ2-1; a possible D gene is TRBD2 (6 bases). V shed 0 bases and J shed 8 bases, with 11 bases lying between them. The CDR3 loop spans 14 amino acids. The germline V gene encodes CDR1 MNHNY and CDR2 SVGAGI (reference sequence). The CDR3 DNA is TGTGCCAGCAGTTACTCGAGTAGCGGCCATGAGCAGTTCTTC. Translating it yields CASSYSSSGHEQFF.

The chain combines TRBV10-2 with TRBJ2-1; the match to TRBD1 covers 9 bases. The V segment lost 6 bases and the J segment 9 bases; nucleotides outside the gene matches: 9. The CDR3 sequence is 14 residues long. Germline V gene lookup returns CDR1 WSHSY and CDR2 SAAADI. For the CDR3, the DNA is TGCGCCAGCAGAACAGGGACAGGGATATCTGAGCAGTTCTTC. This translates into CASRTGTGISEQFF.

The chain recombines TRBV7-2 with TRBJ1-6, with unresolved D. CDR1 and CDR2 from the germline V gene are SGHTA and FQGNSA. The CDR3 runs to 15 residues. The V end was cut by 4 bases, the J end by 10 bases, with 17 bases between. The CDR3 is CASSSTSRSNSPLHF. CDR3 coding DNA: TGTGCCAGCAGCTCAACCTCCCGGAGTAACTCACCCCTCCACTTT. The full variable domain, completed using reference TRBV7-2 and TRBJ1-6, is GAGVSQSPSNKVTEKGKDVELRCDPISGHTALYWYRQSLGQGLEFLIYFQGNSAPDKSGLPSDRFSAERTGGSVSTLTIQRTQQEDSAVYLCASSSTSRSNSPLHFGNGTRLTVT.

CDR3: CASSLAPRSYEQYF. The DNA for the CDR3 is TGTGCCAGCAGCTTGGCCCCCCGCTCCTACGAGCAGTACTTC. This chain connects TRBV5-4 to TRBJ2-7, with D unclear. Trimming pared 0 bases from V and 0 bases from J, leaving 7 bases between. There are 14 residues in the CDR3. Per the germline V gene, CDR1 is SGHNT and CDR2 is YYREEE (reference sequence).

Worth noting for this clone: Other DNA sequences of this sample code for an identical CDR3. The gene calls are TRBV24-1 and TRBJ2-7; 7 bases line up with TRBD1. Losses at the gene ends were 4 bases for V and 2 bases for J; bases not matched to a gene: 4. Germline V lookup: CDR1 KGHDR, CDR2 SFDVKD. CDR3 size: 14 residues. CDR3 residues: CATSDSGTAYEQYF. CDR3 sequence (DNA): TGTGCCACCAGTGACTCTGGGACAGCCTACGAGCAGTACTTC.

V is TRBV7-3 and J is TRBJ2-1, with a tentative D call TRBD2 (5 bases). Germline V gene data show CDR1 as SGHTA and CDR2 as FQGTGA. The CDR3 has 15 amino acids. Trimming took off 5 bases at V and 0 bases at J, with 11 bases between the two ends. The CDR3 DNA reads TGTGCCAGCAGCAACGGGGTCGTCTCCTACAATGAGCAGTTCTTC. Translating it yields CASSNGVVSYNEQFF.

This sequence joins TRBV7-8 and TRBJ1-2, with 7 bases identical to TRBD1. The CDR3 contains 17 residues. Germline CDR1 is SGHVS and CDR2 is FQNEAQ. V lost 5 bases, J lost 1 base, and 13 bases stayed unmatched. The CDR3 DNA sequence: TGTGCCAGCAGCCCCTGGGCGCAGGGGGTTTTTAACTATGGCTACACCTTC. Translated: CASSPWAQGVFNYGYTF.

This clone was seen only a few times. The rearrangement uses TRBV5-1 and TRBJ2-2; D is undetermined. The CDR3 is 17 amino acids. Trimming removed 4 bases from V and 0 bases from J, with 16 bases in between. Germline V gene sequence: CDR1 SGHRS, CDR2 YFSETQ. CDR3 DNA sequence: TGCGCCAGCAGCAAGAAACAGACGGCCTCGAACACCGGGGAGCTGTTTTTT. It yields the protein CASSKKQTASNTGELFF.

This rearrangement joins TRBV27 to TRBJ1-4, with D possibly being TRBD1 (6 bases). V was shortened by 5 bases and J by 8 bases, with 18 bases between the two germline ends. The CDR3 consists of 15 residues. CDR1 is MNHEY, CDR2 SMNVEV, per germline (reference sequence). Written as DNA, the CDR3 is TGTGCCAGCAGTCTCACCTACGGGACAACAGAAAAACTGTTTTTT. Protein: CASSLTYGTTEKLFF.

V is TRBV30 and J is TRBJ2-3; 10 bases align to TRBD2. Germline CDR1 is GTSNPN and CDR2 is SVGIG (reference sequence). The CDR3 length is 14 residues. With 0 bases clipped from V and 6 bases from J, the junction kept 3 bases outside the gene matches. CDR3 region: CAWSVGTSEDTQYF. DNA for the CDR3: TGTGCCTGGAGTGTTGGGACTAGCGAGGATACGCAGTATTTT.

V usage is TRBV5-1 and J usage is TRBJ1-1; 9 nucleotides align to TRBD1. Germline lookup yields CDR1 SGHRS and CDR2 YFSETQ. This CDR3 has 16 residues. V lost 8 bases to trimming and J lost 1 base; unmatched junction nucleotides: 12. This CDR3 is CASHTHEGQGNTEAFF. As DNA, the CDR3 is TGCGCCAGTCACACTCATGAGGGACAGGGGAACACTGAAGCTTTCTTT.

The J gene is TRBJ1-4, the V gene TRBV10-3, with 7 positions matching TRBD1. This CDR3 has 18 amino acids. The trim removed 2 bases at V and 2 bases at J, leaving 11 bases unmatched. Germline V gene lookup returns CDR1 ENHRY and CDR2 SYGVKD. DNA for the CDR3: TGTGCCATCAGTGAGCCTGAACAGGGGCCTAGGACTAATGAAAAACTGTTTTTT. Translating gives CAISEPEQGPRTNEKLFF.

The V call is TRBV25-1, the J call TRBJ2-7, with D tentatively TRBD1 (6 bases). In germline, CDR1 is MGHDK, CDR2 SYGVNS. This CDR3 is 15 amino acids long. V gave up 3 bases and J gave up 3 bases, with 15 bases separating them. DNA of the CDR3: TGTGCCAGCAGTGATGGGACAACGGTCGTCTACGAGCAGTACTTC. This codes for CASSDGTTVVYEQYF.

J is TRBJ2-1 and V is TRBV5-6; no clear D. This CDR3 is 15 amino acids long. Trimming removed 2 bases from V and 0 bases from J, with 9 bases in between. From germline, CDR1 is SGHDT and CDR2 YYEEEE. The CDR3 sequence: CASSFGGLSYNEQFF. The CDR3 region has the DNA TGTGCCAGCAGCTTTGGCGGCCTCTCCTACAATGAGCAGTTCTTC.

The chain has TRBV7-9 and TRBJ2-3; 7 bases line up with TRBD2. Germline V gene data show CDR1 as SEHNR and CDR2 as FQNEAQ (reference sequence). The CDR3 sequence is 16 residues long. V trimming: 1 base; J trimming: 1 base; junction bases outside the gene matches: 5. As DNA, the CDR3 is TGTGCCAGCAGCTTAGTTTCGGCGGGAGGCACAGATACGCAGTATTTT. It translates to CASSLVSAGGTDTQYF.

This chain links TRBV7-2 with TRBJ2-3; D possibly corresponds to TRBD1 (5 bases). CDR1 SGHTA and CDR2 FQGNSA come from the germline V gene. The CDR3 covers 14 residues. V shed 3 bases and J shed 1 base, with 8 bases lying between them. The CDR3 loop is CASSLGRGTDTQYF. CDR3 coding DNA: TGTGCCAGCAGCTTGGGCAGGGGCACAGATACGCAGTATTTT.

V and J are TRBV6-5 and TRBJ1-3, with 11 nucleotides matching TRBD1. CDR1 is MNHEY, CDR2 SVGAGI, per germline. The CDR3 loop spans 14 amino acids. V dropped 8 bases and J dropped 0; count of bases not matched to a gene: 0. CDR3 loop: CASGTGGSGNTIYF. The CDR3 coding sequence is TGTGCCAGCGGGACAGGGGGCTCTGGAAACACCATATATTTT.

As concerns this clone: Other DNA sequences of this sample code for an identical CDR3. CDR3 protein: CSATRGYEQYF. CDR3 DNA: TGCAGTGCTACCCGGGGTTACGAGCAGTACTTC. J is TRBJ2-7 and V is TRBV20-1; perhaps TRBD2 as D (5 bases). V lost 4 bases and J lost 4, with 8 bases in between. Germline V CDR1 and CDR2: DFQATT, SNEGSKA (reference sequence). CDR3 length equals 11 residues.

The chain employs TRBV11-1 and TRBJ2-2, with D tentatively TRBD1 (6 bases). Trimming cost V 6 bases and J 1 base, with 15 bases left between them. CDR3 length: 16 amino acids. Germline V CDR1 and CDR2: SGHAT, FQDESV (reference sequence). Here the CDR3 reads CASSPFGGGNTGELFF. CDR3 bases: TGTGCCAGCAGTCCTTTTGGGGGCGGGAACACCGGGGAGCTGTTTTTT.

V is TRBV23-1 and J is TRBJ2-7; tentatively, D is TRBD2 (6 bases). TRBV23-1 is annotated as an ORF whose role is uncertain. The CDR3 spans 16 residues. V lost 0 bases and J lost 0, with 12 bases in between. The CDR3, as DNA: TGCGCCAGCAGTCAATCGCCCAGCGGGCCCTCCTACGAGCAGTACTTC. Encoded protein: CASSQSPSGPSYEQYF.

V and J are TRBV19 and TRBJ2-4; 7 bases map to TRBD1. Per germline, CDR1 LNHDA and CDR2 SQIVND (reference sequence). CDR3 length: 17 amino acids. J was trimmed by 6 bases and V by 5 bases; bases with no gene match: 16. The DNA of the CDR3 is TGTGCCAGTAGTCCACCCGGGACAGACATATTCAGAAACATTCAGTACTTC. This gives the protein CASSPPGTDIFRNIQYF.